Included here is one T cell receptor (beta chain) sequence, with context. This sample stems from a study of shared clonotypes between healthy human individuals. CDR1 and CDR2 from the germline V gene are SQVTM and ANQGSEA. This CDR3 has 14 residues. The germline V and J ends were trimmed by 3 bases and 0 bases, with 9 bases remaining between them. Clones were read by immunoSEQ multiplex PCR, and TCRdb kept only the in-frame ones, dropping some. The profile shows millions of clones, approximately 94% of them singletons. Naive-designated CD8 cells lacked CD45RO, were positively enriched for CCR7, and omitted terminally differentiated effector memory CD45RA+ cells.

The V gene is TRBV29-1, the J gene TRBJ2-1; D call uncertain. The material sequenced was naive CD8+ T cells sorted from blood. This TCR was sampled from a man younger than 35 in good health. CDR3 loop: CSVEFRSSYNEQFF. The DNA of the CDR3 is TGCAGCGTTGAGTTCCGTTCCTCCTACAATGAGCAGTTCTTC.